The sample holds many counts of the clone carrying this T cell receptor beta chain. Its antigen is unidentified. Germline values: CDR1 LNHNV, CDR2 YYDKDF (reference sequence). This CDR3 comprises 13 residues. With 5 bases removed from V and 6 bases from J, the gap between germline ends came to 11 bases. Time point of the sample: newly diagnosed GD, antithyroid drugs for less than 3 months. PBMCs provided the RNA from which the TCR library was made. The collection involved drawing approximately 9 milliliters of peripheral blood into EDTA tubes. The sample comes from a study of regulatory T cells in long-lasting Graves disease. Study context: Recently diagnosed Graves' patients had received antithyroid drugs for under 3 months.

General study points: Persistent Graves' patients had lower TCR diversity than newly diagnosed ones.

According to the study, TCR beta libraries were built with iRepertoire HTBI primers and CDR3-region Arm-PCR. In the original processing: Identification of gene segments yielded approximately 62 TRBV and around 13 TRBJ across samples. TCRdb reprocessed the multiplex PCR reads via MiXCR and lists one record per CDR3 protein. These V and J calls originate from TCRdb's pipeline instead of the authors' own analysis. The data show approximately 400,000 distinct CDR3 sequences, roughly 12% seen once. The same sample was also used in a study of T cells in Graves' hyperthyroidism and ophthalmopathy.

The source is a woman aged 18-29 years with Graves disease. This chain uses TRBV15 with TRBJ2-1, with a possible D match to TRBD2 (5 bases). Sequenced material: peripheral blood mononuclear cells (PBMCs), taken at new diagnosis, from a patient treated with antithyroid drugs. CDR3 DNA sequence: TGTGCCACCAGCCCCGGACTCCCCAATGAGCAGTTCTTC. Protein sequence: CATSPGLPNEQFF.